This T cell receptor (beta chain) was captured in a study of a mutant IDH1 vaccine in newly diagnosed glioma. The wider study: Patients had eight vaccinations, in weeks 1, 3, 5, 7, 11, 15, 19 and 23. Previous care, which was radiotherapy, temozolomide, or both, most often involved both.

Worth noting for this clone: Its antigen is not identified.

Germline CDR1 GTSNPN, CDR2 SVGIG (reference sequence). The CDR3 loop spans 15 amino acids. V was pared by 3 bases and J by 6 bases, with 10 bases of the junction left unmatched. Measured with immunoSEQ multiplex PCR; TCRdb has only the in-frame clones, and not every one. Of roughly 76,000 clones listed, about 82% are singletons. Indicated time point: week 23, last vaccination. Every single dose of the vaccine, 300 ug of mutant IDH1 20-mer peptide, came with topical imiquimod. The chain uses TRBV30 and TRBJ2-1; 8 bases map to TRBD1. The sample here was PBMCs, taken from a glioma patient whose treatment included an IDH1 peptide vaccine. The sequence came from a young man with glioma. Some clones in this sample may be carry-over from other donors' samples. CDR3 DNA sequence: TGTGCCTGGAGCGATCCGGACAGGGCTTCCAATGAGCAGTTCTTC. Its protein product is CAWSDPDRASNEQFF. Drawing the rest from reference TRBV30 and TRBJ2-1, the complete variable domain is SQTIHQWPATLVQPVGSPLSLECTVEGTSNPNLYWYRQAAGRGLQLLFYSVGIGQISSEVPQNLSASRPQDRQFILSSKKLLLSDSGFYLCAWSDPDRASNEQFFGPGTRLTVL.